This TCR beta chain was observed in a study of T cell changes during pregnancy in multiple sclerosis. Generated by immunoSEQ multiplex PCR, the TCRdb table keeps only in-frame clones and is missing some. The sample shows tens of thousands of clones, over 85% of them seen only once. The source was CD8+ T cells from peripheral blood mononuclear cells, collected before pregnancy. The TCR sequence derives from a female donor with multiple sclerosis, enrolled in a pregnancy study.

CDR3 sequence (DNA): TGTGCCAGCAGTTTATCGTGGGGAGGGGGAAACACTGAAGCTTTCTTT. This gives the protein CASSLSWGGGNTEAFF. The chain employs TRBV27 and TRBJ1-1, with D perhaps matching TRBD1 (6 bases). The CDR3 runs to 16 residues. The V and J ends lost 0 bases and 2 bases respectively, with 13 bases between them. Per the germline V gene, CDR1 is MNHEY and CDR2 is SMNVEV (reference sequence).